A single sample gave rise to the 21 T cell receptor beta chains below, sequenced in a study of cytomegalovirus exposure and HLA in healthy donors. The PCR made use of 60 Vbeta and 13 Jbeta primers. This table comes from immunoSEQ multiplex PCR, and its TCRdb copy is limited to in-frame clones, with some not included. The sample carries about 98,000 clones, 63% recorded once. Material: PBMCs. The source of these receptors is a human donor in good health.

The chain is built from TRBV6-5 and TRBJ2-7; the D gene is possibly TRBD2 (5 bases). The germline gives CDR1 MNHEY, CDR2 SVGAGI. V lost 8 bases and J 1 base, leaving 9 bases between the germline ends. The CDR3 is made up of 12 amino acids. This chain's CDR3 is CASRGISYEQYF. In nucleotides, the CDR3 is TGTGCCAGCCGGGGAATATCCTACGAGCAGTACTTC.

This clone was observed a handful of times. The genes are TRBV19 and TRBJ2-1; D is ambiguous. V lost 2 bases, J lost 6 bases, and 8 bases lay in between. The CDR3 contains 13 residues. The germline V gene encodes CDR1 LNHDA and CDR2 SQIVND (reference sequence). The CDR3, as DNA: TGTGCCAGTAGTATAACCCCAGGCAATGAGCAGTTCTTC. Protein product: CASSITPGNEQFF.

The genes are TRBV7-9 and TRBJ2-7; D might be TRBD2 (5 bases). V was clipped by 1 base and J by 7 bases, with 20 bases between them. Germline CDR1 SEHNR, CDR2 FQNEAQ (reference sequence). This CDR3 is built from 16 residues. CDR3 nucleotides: TGTGCCAGCAGCTTAGTGGGCGGCAGGACCTCGGGGGAGCAGTACTTC. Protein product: CASSLVGGRTSGEQYF.

CDR3 DNA sequence: TGTGCCAGCAGCTTCAGAGCGGACAGCTCCACAGATACGCAGTATTTT. This translates into CASSFRADSSTDTQYF. The rearrangement links TRBV7-2 to TRBJ2-3; TRBD1 is a possible D gene (6 bases). The CDR3 is made up of 16 amino acids. Germline V gene sequence: CDR1 SGHTA, CDR2 FQGNSA. V gave up 3 bases and J gave up 2 bases, with 15 bases separating them.

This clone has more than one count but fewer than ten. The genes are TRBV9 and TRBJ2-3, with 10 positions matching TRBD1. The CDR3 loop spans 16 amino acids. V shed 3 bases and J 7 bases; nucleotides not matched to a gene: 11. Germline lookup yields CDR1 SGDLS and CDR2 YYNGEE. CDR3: CASSAGQGRVPHTQYF. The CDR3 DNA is TGTGCCAGCAGCGCGGGACAGGGGAGGGTCCCACATACGCAGTATTTT. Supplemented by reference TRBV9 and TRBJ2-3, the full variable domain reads DSGVTQTPKHLITATGQRVTLRCSPRSGDLSVYWYQQSLDQGLQFLIQYYNGEERAKGNILERFSAQQFPDLHSELNLSSLELGDSALYFCASSAGQGRVPHTQYFGPGTRLTVL.

This CDR3 reads CASSFRTGPEQYF. CDR3 DNA sequence: TGTGCCAGCAGCTTCCGGACAGGGCCCGAGCAGTACTTC. This chain joins TRBV7-9 and TRBJ2-5; 8 bases map to TRBD1. The J call may be incorrect, as the DNA end agrees better with TRBJ2-7. This CDR3 has 13 residues. In germline, CDR1 is SEHNR, CDR2 FQNEAQ (reference sequence).

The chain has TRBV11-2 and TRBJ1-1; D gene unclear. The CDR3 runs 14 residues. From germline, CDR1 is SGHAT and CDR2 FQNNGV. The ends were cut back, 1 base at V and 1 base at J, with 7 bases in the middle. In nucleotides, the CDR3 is TGTGCCAGCAGCTTAGCGACAAGGAACACTGAAGCTTTCTTT. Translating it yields CASSLATRNTEAFF.

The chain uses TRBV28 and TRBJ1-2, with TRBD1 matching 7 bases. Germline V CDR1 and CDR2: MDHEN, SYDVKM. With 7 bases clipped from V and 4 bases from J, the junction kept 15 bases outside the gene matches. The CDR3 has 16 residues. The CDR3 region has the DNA TGTGCCAGCACTAGTTTCGAAACAGGGGACGCCTATGGCTACACCTTC. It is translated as CASTSFETGDAYGYTF.

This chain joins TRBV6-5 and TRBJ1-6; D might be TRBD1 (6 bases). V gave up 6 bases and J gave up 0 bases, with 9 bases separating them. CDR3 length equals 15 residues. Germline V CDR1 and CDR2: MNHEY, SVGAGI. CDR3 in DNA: TGTGCCAGCAGCGGGGGGGCCTCCTATAATTCACCCCTCCACTTT. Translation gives CASSGGASYNSPLHF.

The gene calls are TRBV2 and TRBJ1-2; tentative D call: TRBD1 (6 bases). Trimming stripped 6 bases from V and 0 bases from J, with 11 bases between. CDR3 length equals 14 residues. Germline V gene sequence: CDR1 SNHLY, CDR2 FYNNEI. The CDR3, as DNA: TGTGCCAGCAGGGCGACAGGAACTAACTATGGCTACACCTTC. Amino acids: CASRATGTNYGYTF.

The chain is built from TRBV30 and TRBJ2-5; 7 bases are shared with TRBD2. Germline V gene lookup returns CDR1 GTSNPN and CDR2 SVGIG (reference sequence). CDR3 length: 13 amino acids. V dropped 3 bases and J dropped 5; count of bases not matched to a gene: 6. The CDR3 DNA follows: TGTGCCTGGAGCCCCGGGAGGTTGGAGACCCAGTACTTC. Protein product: CAWSPGRLETQYF. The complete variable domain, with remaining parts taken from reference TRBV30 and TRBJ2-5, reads SQTIHQWPATLVQPVGSPLSLECTVEGTSNPNLYWYRQAAGRGLQLLFYSVGIGQISSEVPQNLSASRPQDRQFILSSKKLLLSDSGFYLCAWSPGRLETQYFGPGTRLLVL.

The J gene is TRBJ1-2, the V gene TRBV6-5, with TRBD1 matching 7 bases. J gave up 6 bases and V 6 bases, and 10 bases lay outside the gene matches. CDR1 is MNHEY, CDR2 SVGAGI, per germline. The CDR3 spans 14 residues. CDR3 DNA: TGTGCCAGCAGGTATAGAGGGGGCGTCGATGGCTACACCTTC. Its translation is CASRYRGGVDGYTF.

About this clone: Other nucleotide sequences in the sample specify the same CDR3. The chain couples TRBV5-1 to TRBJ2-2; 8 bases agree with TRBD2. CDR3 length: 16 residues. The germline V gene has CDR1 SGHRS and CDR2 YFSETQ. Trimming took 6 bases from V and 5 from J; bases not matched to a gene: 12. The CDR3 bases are TGCGCCAGCAAACGGAGTACGGCGGGAGGTACCGGGGAGCTGTTTTTT. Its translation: CASKRSTAGGTGELFF. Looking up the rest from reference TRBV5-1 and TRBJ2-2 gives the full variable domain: KAGVTQTPRYLIKTRGQQVTLSCSPISGHRSVSWYQQTPGQGLQFLFEYFSETQRNKGNFPGRFSGRQFSNSRSEMNVSTLELGDSALYLCASKRSTAGGTGELFFGEGSRLTVL.

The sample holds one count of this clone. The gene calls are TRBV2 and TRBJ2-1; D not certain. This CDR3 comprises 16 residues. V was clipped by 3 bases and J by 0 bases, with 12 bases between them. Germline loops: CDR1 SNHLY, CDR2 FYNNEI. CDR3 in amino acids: CASSDYGYRSYNEQFF. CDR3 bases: TGTGCCAGCAGTGATTACGGGTACCGCTCCTACAATGAGCAGTTCTTC.

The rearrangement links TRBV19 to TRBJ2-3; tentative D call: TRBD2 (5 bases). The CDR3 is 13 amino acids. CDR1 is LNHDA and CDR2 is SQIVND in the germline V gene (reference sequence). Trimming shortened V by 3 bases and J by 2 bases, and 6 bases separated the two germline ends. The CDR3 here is CASSIGVTDTQYF. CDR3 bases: TGTGCCAGTAGTATCGGGGTCACAGATACGCAGTATTTT.

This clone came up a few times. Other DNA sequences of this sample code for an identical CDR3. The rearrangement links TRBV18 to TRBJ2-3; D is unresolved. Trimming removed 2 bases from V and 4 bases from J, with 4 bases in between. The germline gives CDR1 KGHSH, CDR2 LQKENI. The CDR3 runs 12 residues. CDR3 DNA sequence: TGTGCCAGCTCACCATCGGCAGATACGCAGTATTTT. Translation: CASSPSADTQYF. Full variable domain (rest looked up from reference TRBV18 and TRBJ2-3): NAGVMQNPRHLVRRRGQEARLRCSPMKGHSHVYWYRQLPEEGLKFMVYLQKENIIDESGMPKERFSAEFPKEGPSILRIQQVVRGDSAAYFCASSPSADTQYFGPGTRLTVL.

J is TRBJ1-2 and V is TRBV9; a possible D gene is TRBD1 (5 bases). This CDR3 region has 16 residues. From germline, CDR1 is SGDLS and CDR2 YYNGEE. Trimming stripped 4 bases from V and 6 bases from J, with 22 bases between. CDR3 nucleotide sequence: TGTGCCAGCAGCTCCCTCCTAGCGACAGAACGAAATGGCTACACCTTC. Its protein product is CASSSLLATERNGYTF. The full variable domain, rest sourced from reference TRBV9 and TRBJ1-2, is DSGVTQTPKHLITATGQRVTLRCSPRSGDLSVYWYQQSLDQGLQFLIQYYNGEERAKGNILERFSAQQFPDLHSELNLSSLELGDSALYFCASSSLLATERNGYTFGSGTRLTVV.

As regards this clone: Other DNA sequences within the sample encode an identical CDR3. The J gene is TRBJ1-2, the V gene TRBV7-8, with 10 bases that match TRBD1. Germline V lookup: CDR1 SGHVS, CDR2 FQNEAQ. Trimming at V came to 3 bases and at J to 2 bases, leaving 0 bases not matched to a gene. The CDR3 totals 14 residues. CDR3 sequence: CASSLGQGNYGYTF. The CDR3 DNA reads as TGTGCCAGCAGCTTGGGACAGGGGAACTATGGCTACACCTTC.

Here the CDR3 reads CSVKQKSSYEQYF. The CDR3 DNA follows: TGCAGCGTAAAACAGAAAAGCTCCTACGAGCAGTACTTC. The chain employs TRBV29-1 and TRBJ2-7; D is unresolved. The CDR3 loop spans 13 amino acids. Per the germline V gene, CDR1 is SQVTM and CDR2 is ANQGSEA. Trimming took 6 bases from V and 0 from J, leaving 12 bases between them.

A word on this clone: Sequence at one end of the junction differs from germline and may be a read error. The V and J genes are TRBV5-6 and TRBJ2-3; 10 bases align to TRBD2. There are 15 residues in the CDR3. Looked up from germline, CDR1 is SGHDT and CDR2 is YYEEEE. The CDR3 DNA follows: TGTGCCACCAGCCTAGCGGGAGTCGGGACAGATACGCAGTATTTT. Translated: CATSLAGVGTDTQYF. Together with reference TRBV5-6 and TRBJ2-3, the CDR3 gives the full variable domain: DAGVTQSPTHLIKTRGQQVTLRCSPKSGHDTVSWYQQALGQGPQFIFQYYEEEERQRGNFPDRFSGHQFPNYSSELNVNALLLGDSALYLCATSLAGVGTDTQYFGPGTRLTVL.

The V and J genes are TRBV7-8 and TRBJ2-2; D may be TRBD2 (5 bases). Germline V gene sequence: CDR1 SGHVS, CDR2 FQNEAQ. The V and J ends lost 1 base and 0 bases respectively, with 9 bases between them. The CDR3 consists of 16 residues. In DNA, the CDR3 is TGTGCCAGCAGCTTAGACGGGGTTGCGAACACCGGGGAGCTGTTTTTT. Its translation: CASSLDGVANTGELFF.